A single TCR beta chain is shown here with its context. These data originate in a study of blood T cell repertoires in COVID-19. Study overall: Samples representing acute and convalescent COVID-19 were sourced from the United States, Italy and Spain.

TCRdb's copy holds only in-frame clones and misses some; the assay was immunoSEQ multiplex PCR. The table includes 150,000 to 200,000 clones, approximately 87% detected once. CDR3 length: 14 amino acids. Trimming cost V 3 bases and J 3 bases; bases outside gene matches: 2. Germline V lookup: CDR1 SGDLS, CDR2 YYNGEE. Sample: peripheral blood. The chain carries TRBV9 and TRBJ2-5, with 10 bases identical to TRBD1. The source of this sequence is a woman in her 70s with COVID-19, enrolled during active disease. CDR3 sequence: CASSAGTGEETQYF. CDR3 bases: TGTGCCAGCAGCGCCGGGACAGGGGAAGAGACCCAGTACTTC.